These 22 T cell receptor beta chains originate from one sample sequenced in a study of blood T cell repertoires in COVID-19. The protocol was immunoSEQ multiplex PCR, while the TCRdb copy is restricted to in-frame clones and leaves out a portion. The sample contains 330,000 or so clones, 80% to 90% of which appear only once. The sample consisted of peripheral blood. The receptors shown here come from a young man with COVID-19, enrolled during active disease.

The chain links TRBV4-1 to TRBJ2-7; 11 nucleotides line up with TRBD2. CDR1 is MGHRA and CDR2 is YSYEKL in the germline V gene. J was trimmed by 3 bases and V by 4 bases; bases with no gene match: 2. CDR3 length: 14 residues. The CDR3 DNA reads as TGCGCCAGCAGCCTAGGGACTAGCGGCTACGAGCAGTACTTC. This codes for CASSLGTSGYEQYF.

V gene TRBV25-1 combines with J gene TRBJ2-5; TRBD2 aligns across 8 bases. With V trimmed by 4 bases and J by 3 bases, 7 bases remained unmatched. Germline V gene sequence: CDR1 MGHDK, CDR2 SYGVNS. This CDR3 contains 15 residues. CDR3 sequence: CASSVAGGWEETQYF. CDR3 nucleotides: TGTGCCAGCAGTGTTGCGGGAGGTTGGGAAGAGACCCAGTACTTC.

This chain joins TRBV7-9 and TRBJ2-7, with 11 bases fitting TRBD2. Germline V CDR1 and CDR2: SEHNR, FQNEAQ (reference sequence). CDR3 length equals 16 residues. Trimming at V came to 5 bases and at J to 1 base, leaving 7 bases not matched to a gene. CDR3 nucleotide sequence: TGTGCCAGCAGCCCGACTAGCGGGACCCCGTCCTACGAGCAGTACTTC. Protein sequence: CASSPTSGTPSYEQYF.

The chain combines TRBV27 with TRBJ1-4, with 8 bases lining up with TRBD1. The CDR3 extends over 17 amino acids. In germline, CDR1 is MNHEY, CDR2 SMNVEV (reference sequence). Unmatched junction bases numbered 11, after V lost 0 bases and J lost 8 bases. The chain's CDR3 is CASSLSPGGYSREKLFF. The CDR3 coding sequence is TGTGCCAGCAGTTTATCGCCAGGGGGCTATTCCAGGGAAAAACTGTTTTTT.

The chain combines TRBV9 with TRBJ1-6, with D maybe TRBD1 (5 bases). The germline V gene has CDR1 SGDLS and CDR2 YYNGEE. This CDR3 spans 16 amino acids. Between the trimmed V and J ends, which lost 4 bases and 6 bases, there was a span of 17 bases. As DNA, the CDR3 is TGTGCCAGCAGCTCCCTAGGTCAGGGTTCTAATTCACCCCTCCACTTT. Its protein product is CASSSLGQGSNSPLHF.

CDR3 protein: CASRGSGDTEAFF. The CDR3 DNA is TGTGCCAGCAGGGGCTCAGGGGACACTGAAGCTTTCTTT. V and J are TRBV2 and TRBJ1-1; D perhaps matches TRBD1 (6 bases). V lost 6 bases and J lost 3, with 11 bases in between. CDR1 is SNHLY, CDR2 FYNNEI, per germline. The CDR3 length is 13 residues.

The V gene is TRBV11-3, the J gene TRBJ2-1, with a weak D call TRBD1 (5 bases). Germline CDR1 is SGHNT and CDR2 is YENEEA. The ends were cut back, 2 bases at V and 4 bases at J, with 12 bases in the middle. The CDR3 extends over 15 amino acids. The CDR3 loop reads CASSLTSDTYNEQFF. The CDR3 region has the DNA TGTGCCAGCAGCTTAACGTCGGACACATACAATGAGCAGTTCTTC.

Here the CDR3 reads CASSLRTADQPQHF. The CDR3 region has the DNA TGTGCCAGCAGCTTAAGGACAGCTGATCAGCCCCAGCATTTT. The chain uses TRBV7-2 and TRBJ1-5, with TRBD1 as a possible D gene (6 bases). Deletions cut 2 bases from V and 5 bases from J, with 10 bases between. The CDR3 is 14 residues long. Germline V gives CDR1 SGHTA, CDR2 FQGNSA.

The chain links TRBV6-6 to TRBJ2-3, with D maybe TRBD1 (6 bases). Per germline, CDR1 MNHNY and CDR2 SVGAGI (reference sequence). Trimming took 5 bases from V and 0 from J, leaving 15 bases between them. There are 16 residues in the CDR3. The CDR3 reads CASSNHRVPSTDTQYF. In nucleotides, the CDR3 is TGTGCCAGCAGTAACCACAGGGTCCCTAGCACAGATACGCAGTATTTT.

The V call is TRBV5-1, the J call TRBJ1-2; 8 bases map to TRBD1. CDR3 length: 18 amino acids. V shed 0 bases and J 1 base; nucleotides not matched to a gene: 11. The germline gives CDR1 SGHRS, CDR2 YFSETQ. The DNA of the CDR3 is TGCGCCAGCAGCTTGGTGTTTGGCAGGGGGCTTGATAACTATGGCTACACCTTC. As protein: CASSLVFGRGLDNYGYTF.

DNA of the CDR3: TGTGCCAGCAGCCAAGGGCGGGGGTCCCCCTATGGCTACACCTTC. Translated: CASSQGRGSPYGYTF. The genes are TRBV7-2 and TRBJ1-2; tentatively, D is TRBD1 (5 bases). Germline CDR1 and CDR2: SGHTA and FQGNSA. Trimming cost V 5 bases and J 4 bases, with 17 bases left between them. CDR3 length: 15 amino acids.

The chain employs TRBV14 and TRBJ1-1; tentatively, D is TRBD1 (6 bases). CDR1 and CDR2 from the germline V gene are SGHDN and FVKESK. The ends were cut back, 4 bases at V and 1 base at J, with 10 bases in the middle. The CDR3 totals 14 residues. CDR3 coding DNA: TGTGCCAGCAGCCCTTGGACAGCGAACACTGAAGCTTTCTTT. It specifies CASSPWTANTEAFF.

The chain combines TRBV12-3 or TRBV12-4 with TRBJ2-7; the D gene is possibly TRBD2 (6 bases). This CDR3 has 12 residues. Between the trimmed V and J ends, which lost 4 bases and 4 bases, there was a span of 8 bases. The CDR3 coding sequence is TGTGCCAGCAGTTCGGGAGTTTACGAGCAGTACTTC. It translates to CASSSGVYEQYF.

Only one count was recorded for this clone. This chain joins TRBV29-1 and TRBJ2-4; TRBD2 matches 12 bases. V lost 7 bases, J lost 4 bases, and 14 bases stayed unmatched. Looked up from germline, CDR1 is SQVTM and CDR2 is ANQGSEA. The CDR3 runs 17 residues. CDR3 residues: CSGATGLGLAGKNIQYF. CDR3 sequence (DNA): TGCAGCGGCGCCACAGGGCTAGGACTAGCGGGGAAAAACATTCAGTACTTC.

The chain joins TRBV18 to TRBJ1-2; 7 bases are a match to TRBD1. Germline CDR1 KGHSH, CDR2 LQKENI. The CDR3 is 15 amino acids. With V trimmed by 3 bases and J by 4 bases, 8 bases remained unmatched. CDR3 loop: CASSPDRTNLYGYTF. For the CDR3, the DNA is TGTGCCAGCTCACCGGACAGGACAAACCTCTATGGCTACACCTTC.

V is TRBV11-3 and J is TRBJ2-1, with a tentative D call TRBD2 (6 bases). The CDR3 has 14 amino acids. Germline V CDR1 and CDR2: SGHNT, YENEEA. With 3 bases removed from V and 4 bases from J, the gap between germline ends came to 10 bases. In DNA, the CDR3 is TGTGCCAGCAGCTTTGGCGGGGATTACAATGAGCAGTTCTTC. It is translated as CASSFGGDYNEQFF. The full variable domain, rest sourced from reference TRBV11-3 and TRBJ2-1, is EAGVVQSPRYKIIEKKQPVAFWCNPISGHNTLYWYLQNLGQGPELLIRYENEEAVDDSQLPKDRFSAERLKGVDSTLKIQPAELGDSAVYLCASSFGGDYNEQFFGPGTRLTVL.

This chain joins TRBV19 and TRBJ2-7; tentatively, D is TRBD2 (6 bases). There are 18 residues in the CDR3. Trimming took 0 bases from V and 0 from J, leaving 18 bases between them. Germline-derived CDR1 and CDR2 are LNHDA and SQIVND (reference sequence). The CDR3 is CASSIDQYPAGNSYEQYF. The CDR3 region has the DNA TGTGCCAGTAGTATAGATCAGTATCCCGCGGGGAACTCCTACGAGCAGTACTTC.

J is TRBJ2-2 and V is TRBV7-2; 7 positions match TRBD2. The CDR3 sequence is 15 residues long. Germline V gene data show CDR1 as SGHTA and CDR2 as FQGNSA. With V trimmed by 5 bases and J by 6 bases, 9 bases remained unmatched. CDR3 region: CASSPEVAGAGELFF. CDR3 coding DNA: TGTGCCAGCAGCCCCGAGGTAGCGGGCGCCGGGGAGCTGTTTTTT.

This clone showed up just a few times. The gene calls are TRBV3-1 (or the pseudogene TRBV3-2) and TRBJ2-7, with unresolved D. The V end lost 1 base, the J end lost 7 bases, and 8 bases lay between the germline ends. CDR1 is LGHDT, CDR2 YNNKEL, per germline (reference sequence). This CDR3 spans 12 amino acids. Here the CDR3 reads CASSQAPLEQYF. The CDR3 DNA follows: TGTGCCAGCAGCCAAGCCCCCCTAGAGCAGTACTTC.

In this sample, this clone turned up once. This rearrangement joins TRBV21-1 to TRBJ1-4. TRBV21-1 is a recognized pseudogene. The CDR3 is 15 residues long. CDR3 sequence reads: CASSKKRGLEREGFF. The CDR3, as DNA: TGTGCCAGCAGCAAAAAGAGGGGCCTGGAGAGGGAGGGATTTTTT.

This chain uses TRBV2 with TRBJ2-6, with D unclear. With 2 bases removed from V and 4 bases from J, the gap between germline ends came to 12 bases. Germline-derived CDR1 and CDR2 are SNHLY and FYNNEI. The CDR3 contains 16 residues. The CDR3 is CASSEWLEPGANVLTF. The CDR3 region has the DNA TGTGCCAGCAGTGAATGGCTAGAGCCGGGGGCCAACGTCCTGACTTTC.

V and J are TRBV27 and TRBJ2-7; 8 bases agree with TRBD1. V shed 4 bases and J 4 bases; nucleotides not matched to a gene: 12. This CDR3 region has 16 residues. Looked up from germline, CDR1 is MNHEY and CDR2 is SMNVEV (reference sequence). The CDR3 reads CASSSLGSGGIYEQYF. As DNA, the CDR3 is TGTGCCAGCAGTTCTTTGGGGTCAGGGGGCATTTACGAGCAGTACTTC.